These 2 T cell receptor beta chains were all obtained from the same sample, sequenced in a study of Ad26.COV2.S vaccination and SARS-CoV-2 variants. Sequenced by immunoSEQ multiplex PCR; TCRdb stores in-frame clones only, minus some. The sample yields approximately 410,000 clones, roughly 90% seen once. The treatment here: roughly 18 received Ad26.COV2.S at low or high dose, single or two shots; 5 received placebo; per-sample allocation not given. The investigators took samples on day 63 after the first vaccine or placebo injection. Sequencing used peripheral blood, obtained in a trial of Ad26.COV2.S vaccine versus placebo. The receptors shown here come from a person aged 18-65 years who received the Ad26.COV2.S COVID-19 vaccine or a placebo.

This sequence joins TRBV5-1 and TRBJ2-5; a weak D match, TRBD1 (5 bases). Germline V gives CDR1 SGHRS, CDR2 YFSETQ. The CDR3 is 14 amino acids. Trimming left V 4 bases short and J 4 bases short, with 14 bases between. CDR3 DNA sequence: TGCGCCAGCAGCCCCTCGGACATGACAGAGACCCAGTACTTC. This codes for CASSPSDMTETQYF.

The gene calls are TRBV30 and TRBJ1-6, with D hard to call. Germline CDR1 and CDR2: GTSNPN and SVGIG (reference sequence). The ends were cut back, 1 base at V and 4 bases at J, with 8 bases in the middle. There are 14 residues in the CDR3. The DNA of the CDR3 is TGTGCCTGGAGTGAGACCCATTATAATTCACCCCTCCACTTT. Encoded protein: CAWSETHYNSPLHF.